This is a list of T cell receptor beta chains from one sample in a study of T cells in Graves' hyperthyroidism and ophthalmopathy. Each CDR3 protein gets one entry after TCRdb re-called the multiplex PCR reads with MiXCR. The sample carries hundreds of thousands of distinct CDR3 sequences, about a sixth recorded once. Sequencing used blood. All receptors derive from a woman aged 40 to 50 with Graves' ophthalmopathy. The CDR3 runs from the conserved cysteine through the conserved F or W. Fields, in order: clone size, J gene, D gene, V gene, CDR3 protein, CDR3 DNA. A D gene is named only where the DNA matches it firmly. Some rows mark clone size as missing; the rest say once, few, many or name a class of expanded clone.

>few|TRBJ2-1|.|TRBV6-1
CASNDYNEQFF
TGTGCCAGCAACGATTACAATGAGCAGTTCTTC
>many|TRBJ1-2|.|TRBV2
CASTRDSPSYGYTF
TGTGCCAGCACGAGGGATTCGCCCAGCTATGGCTACACCTTC
>many|TRBJ2-7|.|TRBV11-2
CASSRWRNVYEQYF
TGTGCCAGCAGCCGATGGCGTAACGTTTACGAGCAGTACTTC
>many|TRBJ1-1|.|TRBV2
CASTGTMNTEAFF
TGTGCCAGCACCGGGACAATGAACACTGAAGCTTTCTTT
>.|TRBJ2-1|TRBD1|TRBV4-1
CASSQGGTVYNEQFF
TGCGCCAGCAGCCAAGGAGGGACAGTCTACAATGAGCAGTTCTTC
>many|TRBJ2-7|.|TRBV5-1
CASSATLTSYEQYF
TGCGCCAGCAGCGCTACTCTAACCTCCTACGAGCAGTACTTC
>many|TRBJ1-4|.|TRBV3-1
CASSQVGAREKLFF
TGTGCCAGCAGCCAAGTGGGGGCTAGGGAAAAACTGTTTTTT
>few|TRBJ1-1|.|TRBV19
CASIGLRDMNTEAFF
TGTGCCAGTATAGGTCTTAGGGACATGAACACTGAAGCTTTCTTT
>.|TRBJ1-5|.|TRBV27
CASGLGSSSAQHF
TGTGCCAGCGGCCTGGGGTCTTCTTCAGCCCAGCATTTT
>few|TRBJ1-2|.|TRBV12-3/TRBV12-4
CASSFRGKANYGYTF
TGTGCCAGCAGTTTTCGGGGGAAAGCTAACTATGGCTACACCTTC
>many|TRBJ2-7|.|TRBV5-5
CASSFFVSYEQYF
TGTGCCAGCAGCTTCTTCGTCTCCTACGAGCAGTACTTC
>.|TRBJ2-1|.|TRBV9
CASSEGGGPRSYNEQFF
TGTGCCAGCAGCGAGGGGGGAGGGCCGAGGTCCTACAATGAGCAGTTCTTC
>many|TRBJ2-7|.|TRBV11-2
CASSLEGVGGYEQYF
TGTGCCAGCAGCTTAGAGGGGGTTGGGGGCTACGAGCAGTACTTC
>few|TRBJ2-1|.|TRBV18
CASSPLVDQSSYNEQFF
TGTGCCAGCTCACCCCTCGTCGACCAGAGCTCCTACAATGAGCAGTTCTTC
>many|TRBJ2-5|.|TRBV6-1
CASSSRLSETQYF
TGTGCCAGCAGCTCAAGACTGTCAGAGACCCAGTACTTC
>.|TRBJ2-5|TRBD2|TRBV4-1
CASSQVLGLAGEETQYF
TGCGCCAGCAGCCAAGTGTTGGGACTAGCGGGAGAGGAGACCCAGTACTTC
>few|TRBJ2-3|TRBD1|TRBV4-1
CASSLWDSDTDTQYF
TGCGCCAGCAGCCTTTGGGACAGTGACACAGATACGCAGTATTTT
>many|TRBJ2-1|TRBD2|TRBV18
CASSPPSRGGHNEQFF
TGTGCCAGCTCACCACCCTCCCGGGGGGGCCACAATGAGCAGTTCTTC
>few|TRBJ1-5|.|TRBV6-5
CASSYRHGQPQHF
TGTGCCAGCAGTTACCGACATGGCCAGCCCCAGCATTTT
>.|TRBJ2-2|.|TRBV10-1
CASSEAAGELFF
TGCGCCAGCAGTGAAGCGGCCGGGGAGCTGTTTTTT